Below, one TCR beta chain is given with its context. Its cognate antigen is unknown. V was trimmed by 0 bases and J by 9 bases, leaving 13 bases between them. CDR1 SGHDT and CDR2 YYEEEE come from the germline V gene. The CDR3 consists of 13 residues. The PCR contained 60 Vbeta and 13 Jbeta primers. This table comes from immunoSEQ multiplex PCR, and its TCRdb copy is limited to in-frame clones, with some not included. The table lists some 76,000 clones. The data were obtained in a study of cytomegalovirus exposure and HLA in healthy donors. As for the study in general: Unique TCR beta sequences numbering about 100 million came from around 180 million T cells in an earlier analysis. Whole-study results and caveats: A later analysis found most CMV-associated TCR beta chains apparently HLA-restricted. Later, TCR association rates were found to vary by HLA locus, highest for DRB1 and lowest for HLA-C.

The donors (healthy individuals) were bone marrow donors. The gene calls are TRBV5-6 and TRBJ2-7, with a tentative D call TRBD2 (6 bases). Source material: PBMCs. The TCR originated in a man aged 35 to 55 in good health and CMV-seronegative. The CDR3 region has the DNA TGTGCCAGCAGCTTGGGTCGGGACTTAACGCAGTACTTC. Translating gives CASSLGRDLTQYF.